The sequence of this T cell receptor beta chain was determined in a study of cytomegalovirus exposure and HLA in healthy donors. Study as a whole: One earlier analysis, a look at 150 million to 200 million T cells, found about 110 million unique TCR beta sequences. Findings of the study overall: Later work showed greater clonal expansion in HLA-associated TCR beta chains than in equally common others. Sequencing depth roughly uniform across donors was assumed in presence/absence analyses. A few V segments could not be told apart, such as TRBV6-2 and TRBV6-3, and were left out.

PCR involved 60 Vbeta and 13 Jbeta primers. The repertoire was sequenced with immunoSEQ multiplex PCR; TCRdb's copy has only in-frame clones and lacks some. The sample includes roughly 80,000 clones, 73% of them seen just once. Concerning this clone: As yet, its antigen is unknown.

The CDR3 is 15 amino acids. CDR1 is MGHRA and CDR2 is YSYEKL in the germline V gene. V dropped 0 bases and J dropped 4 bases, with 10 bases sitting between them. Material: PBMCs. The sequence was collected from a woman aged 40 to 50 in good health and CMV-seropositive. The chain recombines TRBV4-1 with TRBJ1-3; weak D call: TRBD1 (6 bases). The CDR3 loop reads CASSQEPGAGNTIYF. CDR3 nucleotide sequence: TGCGCCAGCAGCCAAGAGCCAGGGGCCGGAAACACCATATATTTT.